The clone carrying this T cell receptor beta chain was recorded a few times. These data are taken from a study of blood T cell repertoires in COVID-19. Study background: The origin of the acute and convalescent COVID-19 samples was the United States, Italy and Spain. The analysed material was cDNA or gDNA that came from T cells, B-cell-depleted T cells, or PBMCs.

As originally analysed: Reference gene primer amplification yielded estimated nucleated cell counts. Sequencing used immunoSEQ multiplex PCR; TCRdb keeps in-frame clones, though not all of them. V and J calls plus clone size are reproduced from that table; the DNA served to infer D and trimming. The sample has nearly 90,000 clones, less than 80% seen once. Sequencing was done on a sample of peripheral blood. The receptor was isolated from an elderly woman with acute or convalescent COVID-19.

The CDR3, as DNA: TGTGCCAGCAGCCTTCCCCCAACGAGAGGCTACACCTTC. It is translated as CASSLPPTRGYTF. V usage is TRBV7-9 and J usage is TRBJ1-2; D is unclear. V lost 5 bases, J lost 8 bases, and 15 bases lay in between. The CDR3 contains 13 residues. Germline V gene data show CDR1 as SEHNR and CDR2 as FQNEAQ (reference sequence).